The T cell receptor beta chain described here comes from a study of T-cell memory formation after mild COVID-19. Findings and limits, study-wide: Mainly in CM and EM were contracting CD4+ clones; CD8+ were in EMRA. Whether day 37 second-wave clones are SARS-CoV-2-specific was not confirmed. The pre-infection memory compartment contained some responding clones, suggesting cross-reactive memory joined.

Researchers used 5'RACE with constant-segment primers to make TCR alpha and TCR beta cDNA libraries that carry sample barcodes and UMIs. TCRdb re-called the 5' RACE reads with MiXCR, one entry per CDR3 protein. Among over 150,000 distinct CDR3 sequences listed, approximately 18% were seen once. Trimming took 0 bases from V and 0 from J; bases not matched to a gene: 1. Germline V gene lookup returns CDR1 SGHRS and CDR2 YFSETQ. The CDR3 consists of 16 residues. This clonotype occurred a few times. What it binds is unknown. This sequence originates from a young man who had mild COVID-19 (a few samples of this study predate the infection). Cell type and time point are not known. V and J are TRBV5-1 and TRBJ2-2, with TRBD2 matching 8 bases. Sequenced material: PBMCs or a T cell subset sorted from them (not recorded which). Here the CDR3 reads CASSLAGGSNTGELFF. CDR3 in DNA: TGCGCCAGCAGCTTGGCGGGGGGGTCGAACACCGGGGAGCTGTTTTTT.